This record covers a single TCR beta chain. The sample is drawn from a study of cytomegalovirus exposure and HLA in healthy donors. Repertoires were generated with immunoSEQ multiplex PCR, while TCRdb's copy carries only in-frame clones and drops some. Of 90,000 to 130,000 clones listed, approximately 89% are singletons. The germline gives CDR1 MDHEN, CDR2 SYDVKM. V was pared by 2 bases and J by 3 bases, with 6 bases of the junction left unmatched. CDR3 length: 15 residues. Sequencing used PBMCs. The chain employs TRBV28 and TRBJ2-7; 8 bases line up with TRBD2. The TCR sequence derives from a woman aged 18-35 years in good health and CMV-seronegative. The CDR3 reads CASSLLGTSYYEQYF. The CDR3 nucleotides are TGTGCCAGCAGTTTACTGGGGACTAGTTACTACGAGCAGTACTTC.